This TCR beta chain emerged from a study of cytomegalovirus exposure and HLA in healthy donors. General study points: In a later analysis, a missense DCLRE1C variant was linked to TCR beta V- and J-gene trimming. Cytomegalovirus-associated status was assigned to around 160 TCR beta chains.

V was cut by 5 bases and J by 9 bases, with 10 bases left in between. The CDR3 sequence is 12 residues long. CDR1 and CDR2 (germline): SGHVS, FNYEAQ. As to this clone: Its target is not known.

Donors showed nominal health when sampled, although they likely had unrecorded immune exposures. Primers: 60 Vbeta forward and 13 Jbeta reverse. Generated by immunoSEQ multiplex PCR, the TCRdb table keeps only in-frame clones and is missing some. Of approximately 200,000 clones listed, around 86% are singletons. The sequenced material came from PBMCs. The TCR comes from a woman aged 45 to 65 in good health and CMV-seropositive. The genes are TRBV7-6 and TRBJ2-2; D remains unclear. In nucleotides, the CDR3 is TGTGCCAGCAGCCTCCCAGGCCGGGAGCTGTTTTTT. This gives the protein CASSLPGRELFF. The full variable domain, rest sourced from reference TRBV7-6 and TRBJ2-2, is GAGVSQSPRYKVTKRGQDVALRCDPISGHVSLYWYRQALGQGPEFLTYFNYEAQQDKSGLPNDRFSAERPEGSISTLTIQRTEQRDSAMYRCASSLPGRELFFGEGSRLTVL.